The source of this TCR beta chain is a study of T-cell reconstitution after alpha-beta-depleted transplantation in children. Overall study findings and caveats: Where some patients showed high TCRbeta diversity at day 60, it came from recipient T cells and thymic progenitors that had survived. Newly made T cells mostly supplied T-cell counts and diversity one year after transplant. By about two months after transplant, alpha-beta T cells reportedly arose from several hundred graft clones that had expanded.

Using unique molecular identifiers, the investigators prepared the TCRbeta library. TCRdb independently ran MiXCR on the PCR reads; one entry per CDR3 protein. The sample shows about 280,000 distinct CDR3 sequences, around a tenth of them seen only once. Ten or more counts support this clonotype. As yet, its antigen is unknown. The CDR3 is 12 residues long. Trimming removed 7 bases at V and 7 bases at J, with 14 bases between. The receptor's source is a male patient aged 2 to 9 who had a stem cell transplant for chronic granulomatous disease, so the T cells may come from the graft donor. Sequences were derived from peripheral blood, sampled 180 days after TCRalphabeta/CD19-depleted stem cell transplant. This chain joins TRBV12-3 or TRBV12-4 and TRBJ2-7; TRBD2 is a possible D gene (7 bases). CDR3 sequence: CASKGGGREQYF. The DNA for the CDR3 is TGTGCCAGCAAGGGGGGGGGCAGAGAGCAGTACTTC.